This TCR beta chain comes out of a study of a mutant IDH1 vaccine in newly diagnosed glioma. Study at large: Each patient was administered eight vaccinations, scheduled in weeks 1, 3, 5, 7, 11, 15, 19 and 23. Treated patients, averaging roughly 40 years, were 62.5% male and about 38% female.

Whole-study results and caveats: Around 92% of patients showed vaccine-induced immune responses across multiple MHC alleles.

TCRdb's table, derived via immunoSEQ multiplex PCR, lists solely in-frame clones and lacks some. This table holds about 120,000 clones, around 80% found once. Concerning this clone itself: Its specificity is unknown.

This CDR3 has 14 residues. The V segment lost 0 bases and the J segment 5 bases; nucleotides outside the gene matches: 2. Germline CDR1 is SGDLS and CDR2 is YYNGEE. Noted time point: week 11, during vaccination. Alongside topical imiquimod, each dose of vaccine comprised 300 ug of mutant IDH1 20-mer peptide. The sample consisted of PBMCs, taken from a glioma patient whose treatment included an IDH1 peptide vaccine. The chain has TRBV9 and TRBJ2-5, with 9 bases aligning to TRBD2. This TCR was sampled from a man between 40 and 49 years old with glioma. Here the CDR3 reads CASSVDAGGETQYF. The CDR3 region has the DNA TGTGCCAGCAGCGTAGATGCGGGGGGGGAGACCCAGTACTTC.